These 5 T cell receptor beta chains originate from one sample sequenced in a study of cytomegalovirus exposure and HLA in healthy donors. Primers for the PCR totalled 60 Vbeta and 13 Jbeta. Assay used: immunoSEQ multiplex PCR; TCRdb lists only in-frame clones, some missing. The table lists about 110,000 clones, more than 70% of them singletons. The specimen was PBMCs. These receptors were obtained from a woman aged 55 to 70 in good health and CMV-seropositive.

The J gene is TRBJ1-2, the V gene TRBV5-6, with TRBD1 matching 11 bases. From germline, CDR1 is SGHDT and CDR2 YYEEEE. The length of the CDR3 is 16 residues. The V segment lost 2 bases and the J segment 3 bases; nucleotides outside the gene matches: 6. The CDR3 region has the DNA TGTGCCAGCAGCTTCTATCCGGGACAGGGGGACTATGGCTACACCTTC. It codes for CASSFYPGQGDYGYTF.

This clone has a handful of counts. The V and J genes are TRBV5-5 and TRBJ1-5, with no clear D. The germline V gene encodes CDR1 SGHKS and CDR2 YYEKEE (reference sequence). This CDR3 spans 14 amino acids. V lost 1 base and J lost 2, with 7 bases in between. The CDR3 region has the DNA TGTGCCAGCAGCTTGTCGTCCGGCAATCAGCCCCAGCATTTT. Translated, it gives CASSLSSGNQPQHF.

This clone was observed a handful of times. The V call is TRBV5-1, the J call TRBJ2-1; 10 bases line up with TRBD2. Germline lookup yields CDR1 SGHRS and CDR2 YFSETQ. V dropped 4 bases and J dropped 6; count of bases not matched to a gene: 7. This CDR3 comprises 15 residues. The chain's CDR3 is CASSMRLAGGNEQFF. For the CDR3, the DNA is TGCGCCAGCAGCATGAGACTAGCGGGTGGCAATGAGCAGTTCTTC.

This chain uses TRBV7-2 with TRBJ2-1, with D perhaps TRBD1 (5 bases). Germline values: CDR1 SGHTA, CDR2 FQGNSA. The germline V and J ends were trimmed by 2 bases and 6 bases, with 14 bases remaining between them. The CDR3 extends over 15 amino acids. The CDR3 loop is CASSLLGLVGNEQFF. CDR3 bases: TGTGCCAGCAGCTTATTGGGGCTAGTAGGCAATGAGCAGTTCTTC.

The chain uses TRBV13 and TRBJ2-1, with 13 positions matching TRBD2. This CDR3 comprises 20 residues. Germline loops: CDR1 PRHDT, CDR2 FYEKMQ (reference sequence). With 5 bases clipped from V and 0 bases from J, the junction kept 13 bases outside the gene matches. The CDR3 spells CASSPAKTSGRRSSYNEQFF. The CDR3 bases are TGTGCCAGCAGCCCGGCTAAGACTAGCGGGAGGAGGAGCTCCTACAATGAGCAGTTCTTC.